This TCR beta chain stems from a study of shared clonotypes between healthy human individuals. Study outcomes and limitations: All-four-donor shared clonotypes had higher generation probabilities than non-shared clonotypes did. Larger estimated richness was generally seen in naive subsets than in memory subsets.

This clone was detected only a few times. Its specificity is not known. Genomic DNA of every subset was divided equally among multiple immunoSEQ plates. Produced via immunoSEQ multiplex PCR; TCRdb's table is partial and in-frame only. The sample lists roughly 640,000 clones; about 74% were seen once. Germline V gene lookup returns CDR1 SGHTA and CDR2 FQGTGA. Trimming took 5 bases from V and 2 from J, leaving 9 bases between them. This CDR3 has 13 amino acids. V gene TRBV7-3 combines with J gene TRBJ2-5, with TRBD1 as a possible D gene (5 bases). The source is a woman in her thirties in good health. Sequencing was carried out using memory CD4+ T cells sorted from blood. Subset in this sample: CD45RA-negative fraction. CDR3 bases: TGTGCCAGCAGCCGAGACAGTCAAGAGACCCAGTACTTC. Translating gives CASSRDSQETQYF.